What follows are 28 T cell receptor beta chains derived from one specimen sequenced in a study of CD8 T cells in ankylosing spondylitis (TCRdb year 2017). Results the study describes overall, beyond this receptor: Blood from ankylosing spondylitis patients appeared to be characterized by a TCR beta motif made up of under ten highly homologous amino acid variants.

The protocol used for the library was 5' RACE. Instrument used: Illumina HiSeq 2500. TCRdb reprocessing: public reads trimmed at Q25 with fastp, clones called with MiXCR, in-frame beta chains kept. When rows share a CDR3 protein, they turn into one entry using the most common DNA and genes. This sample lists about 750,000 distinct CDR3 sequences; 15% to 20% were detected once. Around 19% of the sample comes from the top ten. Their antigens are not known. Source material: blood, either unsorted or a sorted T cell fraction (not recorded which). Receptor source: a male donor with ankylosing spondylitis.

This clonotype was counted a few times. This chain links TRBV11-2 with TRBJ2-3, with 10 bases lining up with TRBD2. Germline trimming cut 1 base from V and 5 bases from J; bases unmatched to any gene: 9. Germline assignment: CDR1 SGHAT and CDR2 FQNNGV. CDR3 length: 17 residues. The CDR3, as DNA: TGTGCCAGCAGCTTAGGAGCTAGCGGGGGCCCAGGAGATACGCAGTATTTT. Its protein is CASSLGASGGPGDTQYF. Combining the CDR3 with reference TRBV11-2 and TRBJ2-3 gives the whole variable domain EAGVAQSPRYKIIEKRQSVAFWCNPISGHATLYWYQQILGQGPKLLIQFQNNGVVDDSQLPKDRFSAERLKGVDSTLKIQPAKLEDSAVYLCASSLGASGGPGDTQYFGPGTRLTVL.

Here the CDR3 DNA reads TGTGCCAGCAGTAGGAGCGGGGGGACGGGTGAGCAGTTCTTC. It codes for CASSRSGGTGEQFF. The V and J genes are TRBV11-1 and TRBJ2-1, with 9 nucleotides matching TRBD2. CDR3 size: 14 residues. Germline trimming cut 6 bases from V and 9 bases from J; bases unmatched to any gene: 9. CDR1 and CDR2 (germline): SGHAT, FQDESV (reference sequence).

The CDR3 spells CASSQISGTWPNEQFF. CDR3 nucleotides: TGCGCCAGCAGCCAAATCAGCGGGACTTGGCCCAATGAGCAGTTCTTC. The genes are TRBV4-1 and TRBJ2-1, with TRBD2 matching over 7 bases. Per the germline V gene, CDR1 is MGHRA and CDR2 is YSYEKL. With 2 bases clipped from V and 6 bases from J, the junction kept 10 bases outside the gene matches. The CDR3 covers 16 residues.

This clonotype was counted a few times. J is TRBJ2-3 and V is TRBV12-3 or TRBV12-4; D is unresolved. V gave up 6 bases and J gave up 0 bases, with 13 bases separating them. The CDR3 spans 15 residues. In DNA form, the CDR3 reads TGTGCCAGCAGGCTCCGACAAGCTAGCACAGATACGCAGTATTTT. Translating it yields CASRLRQASTDTQYF.

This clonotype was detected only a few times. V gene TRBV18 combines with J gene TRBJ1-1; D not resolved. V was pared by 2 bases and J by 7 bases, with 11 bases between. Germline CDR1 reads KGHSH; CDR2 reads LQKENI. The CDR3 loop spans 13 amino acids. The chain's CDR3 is CASSPGLAVEAFF. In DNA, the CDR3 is TGTGCCAGCTCACCAGGGTTAGCGGTTGAAGCTTTCTTT.

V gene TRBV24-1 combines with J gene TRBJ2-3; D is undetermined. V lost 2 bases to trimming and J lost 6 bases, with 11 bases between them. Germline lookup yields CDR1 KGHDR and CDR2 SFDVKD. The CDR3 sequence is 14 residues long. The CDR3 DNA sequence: TGTGCCACCAGTGATTCGTGGATCGGGGATACGCAGTATTTT. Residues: CATSDSWIGDTQYF.

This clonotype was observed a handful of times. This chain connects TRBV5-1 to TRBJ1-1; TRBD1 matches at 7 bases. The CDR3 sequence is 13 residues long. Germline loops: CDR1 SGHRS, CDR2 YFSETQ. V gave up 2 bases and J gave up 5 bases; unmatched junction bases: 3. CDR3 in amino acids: CASSFNRGTEAFF. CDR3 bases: TGCGCCAGCAGCTTTAACAGGGGTACTGAAGCTTTCTTT.

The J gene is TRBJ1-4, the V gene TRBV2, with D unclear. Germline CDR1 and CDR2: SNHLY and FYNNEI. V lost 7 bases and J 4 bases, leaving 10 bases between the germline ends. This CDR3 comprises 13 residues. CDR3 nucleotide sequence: TGTGCCAGCATTGCACAACTTAATGAAAAACTGTTTTTT. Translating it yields CASIAQLNEKLFF.

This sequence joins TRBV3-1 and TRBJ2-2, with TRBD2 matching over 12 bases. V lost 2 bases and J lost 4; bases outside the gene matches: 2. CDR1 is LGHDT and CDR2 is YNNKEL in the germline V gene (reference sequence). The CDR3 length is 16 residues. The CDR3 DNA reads TGTGCCAGCAGCCAAAGACTAGCGGGAGTCACCGGGGAGCTGTTTTTT. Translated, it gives CASSQRLAGVTGELFF.

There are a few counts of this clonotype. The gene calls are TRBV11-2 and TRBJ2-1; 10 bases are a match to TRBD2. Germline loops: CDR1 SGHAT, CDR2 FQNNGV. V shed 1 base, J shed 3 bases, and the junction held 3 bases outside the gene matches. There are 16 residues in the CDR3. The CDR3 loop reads CASSLVGLADYNEQFF. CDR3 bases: TGTGCCAGCAGCTTAGTAGGACTAGCGGACTACAATGAGCAGTTCTTC.

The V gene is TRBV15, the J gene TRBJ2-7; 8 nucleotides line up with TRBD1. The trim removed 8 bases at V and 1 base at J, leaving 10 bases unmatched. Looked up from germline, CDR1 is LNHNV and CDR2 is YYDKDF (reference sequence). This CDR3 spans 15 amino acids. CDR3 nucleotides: TGTGCCACCGCGGGTCACGGACAGGGATCCTACGAGCAGTACTTC. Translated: CATAGHGQGSYEQYF.

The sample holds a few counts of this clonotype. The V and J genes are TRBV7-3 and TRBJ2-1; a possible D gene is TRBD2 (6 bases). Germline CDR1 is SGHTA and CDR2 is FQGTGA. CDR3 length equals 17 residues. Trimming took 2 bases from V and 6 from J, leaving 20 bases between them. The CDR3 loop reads CASSLGGSGRTGNEQFF. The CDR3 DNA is TGTGCCAGCAGCTTAGGAGGGAGCGGGCGAACGGGCAATGAGCAGTTCTTC.

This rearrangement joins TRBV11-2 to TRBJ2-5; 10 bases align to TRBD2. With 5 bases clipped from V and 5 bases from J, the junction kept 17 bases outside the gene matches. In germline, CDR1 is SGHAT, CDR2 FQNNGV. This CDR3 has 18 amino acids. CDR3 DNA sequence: TGTGCCAGCAGCGCTAGGGGCTTAGCGGGAGGCGGAGGGGAGACCCAGTACTTC. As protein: CASSARGLAGGGGETQYF. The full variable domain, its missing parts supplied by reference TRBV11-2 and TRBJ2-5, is EAGVAQSPRYKIIEKRQSVAFWCNPISGHATLYWYQQILGQGPKLLIQFQNNGVVDDSQLPKDRFSAERLKGVDSTLKIQPAKLEDSAVYLCASSARGLAGGGGETQYFGPGTRLLVL.

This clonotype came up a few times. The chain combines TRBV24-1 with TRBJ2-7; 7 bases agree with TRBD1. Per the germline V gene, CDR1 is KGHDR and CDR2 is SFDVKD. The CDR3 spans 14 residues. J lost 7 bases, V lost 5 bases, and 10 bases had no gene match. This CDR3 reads CATSAGTDLLEQYF. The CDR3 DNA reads TGTGCCACCAGTGCCGGGACAGATTTGTTAGAGCAGTACTTC.

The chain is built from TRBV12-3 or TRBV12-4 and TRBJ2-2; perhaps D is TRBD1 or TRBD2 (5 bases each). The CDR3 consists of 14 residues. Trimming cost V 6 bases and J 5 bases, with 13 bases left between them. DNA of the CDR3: TGTGCCAGCAGCCCCCTGAGGGGAACCGGGGAGCTGTTTTTT. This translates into CASSPLRGTGELFF.

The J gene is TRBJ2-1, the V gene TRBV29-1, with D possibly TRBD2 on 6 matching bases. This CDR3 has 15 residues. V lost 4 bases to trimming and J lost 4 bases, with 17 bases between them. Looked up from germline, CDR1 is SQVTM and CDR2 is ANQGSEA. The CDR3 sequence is CSVAHTSSGYNEQFF. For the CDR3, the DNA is TGCAGCGTTGCACACACTAGCTCGGGTTACAATGAGCAGTTCTTC.

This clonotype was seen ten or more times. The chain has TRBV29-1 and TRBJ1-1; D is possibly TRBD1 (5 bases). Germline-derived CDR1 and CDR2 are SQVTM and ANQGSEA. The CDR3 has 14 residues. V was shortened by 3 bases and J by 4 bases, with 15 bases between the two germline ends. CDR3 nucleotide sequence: TGCAGCGTTGATAGCGGGGGGTGGGGCACTGAAGCTTTCTTT. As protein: CSVDSGGWGTEAFF.

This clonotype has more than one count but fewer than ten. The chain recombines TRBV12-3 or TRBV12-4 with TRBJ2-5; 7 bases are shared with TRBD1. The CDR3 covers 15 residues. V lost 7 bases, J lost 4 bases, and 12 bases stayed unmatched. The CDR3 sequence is CASTRTGRRGETQYF. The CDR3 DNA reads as TGTGCCAGCACTAGGACAGGACGAAGAGGAGAGACCCAGTACTTC.

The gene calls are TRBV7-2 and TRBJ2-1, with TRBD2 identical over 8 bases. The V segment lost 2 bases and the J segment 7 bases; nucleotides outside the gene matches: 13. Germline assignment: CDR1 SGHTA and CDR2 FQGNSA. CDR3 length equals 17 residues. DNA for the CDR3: TGTGCCAGCAGCTTACCCTCAAAGCGGGAGTATCGGAATGAGCAGTTCTTC. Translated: CASSLPSKREYRNEQFF.

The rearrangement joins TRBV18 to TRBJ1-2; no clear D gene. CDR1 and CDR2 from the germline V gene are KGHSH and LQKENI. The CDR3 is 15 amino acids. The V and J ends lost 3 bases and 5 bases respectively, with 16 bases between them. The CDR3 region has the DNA TGTGCCAGCTCACCCGGGATCGAACGCCATTATGGCTACACCTTC. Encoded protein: CASSPGIERHYGYTF.

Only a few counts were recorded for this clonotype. CDR3 coding DNA: TGTGCCAGCACCTGGGGAGGGATCAGCTCTGGGGCCAACGTCCTGACTTTC. It codes for CASTWGGISSGANVLTF. The chain carries TRBV3-1 and TRBJ2-6; 7 bases match TRBD2. This CDR3 contains 17 residues. Losses at the gene ends were 7 bases for V and 0 bases for J; bases not matched to a gene: 9. CDR1 LGHDT and CDR2 YNNKEL come from the germline V gene (reference sequence).

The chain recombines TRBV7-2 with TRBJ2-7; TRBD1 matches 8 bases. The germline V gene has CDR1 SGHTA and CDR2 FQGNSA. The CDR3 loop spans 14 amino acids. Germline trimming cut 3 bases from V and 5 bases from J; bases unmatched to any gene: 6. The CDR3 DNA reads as TGTGCCAGCAGCTTCGGACAGGGAAGTAACGAGCAGTACTTC. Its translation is CASSFGQGSNEQYF.

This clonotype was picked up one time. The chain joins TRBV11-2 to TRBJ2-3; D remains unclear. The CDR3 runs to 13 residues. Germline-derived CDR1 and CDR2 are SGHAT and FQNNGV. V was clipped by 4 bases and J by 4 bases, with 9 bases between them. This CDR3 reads CASSWAASDTQYF. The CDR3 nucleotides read TGTGCCAGCAGCTGGGCAGCTTCAGATACGCAGTATTTT.

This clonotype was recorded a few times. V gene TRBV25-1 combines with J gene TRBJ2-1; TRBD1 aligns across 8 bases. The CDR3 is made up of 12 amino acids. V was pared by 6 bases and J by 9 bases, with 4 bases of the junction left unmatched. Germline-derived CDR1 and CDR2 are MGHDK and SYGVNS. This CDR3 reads CASRGQAGEQFF. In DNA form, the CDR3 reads TGTGCCAGCAGGGGACAGGCAGGTGAGCAGTTCTTC.

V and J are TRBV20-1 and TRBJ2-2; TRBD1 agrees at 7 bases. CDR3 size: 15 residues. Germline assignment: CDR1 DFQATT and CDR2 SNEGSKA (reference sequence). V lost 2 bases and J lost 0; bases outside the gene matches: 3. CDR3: CSARTTGPNTGELFF. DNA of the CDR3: TGCAGTGCTAGAACGACAGGGCCGAACACCGGGGAGCTGTTTTTT.

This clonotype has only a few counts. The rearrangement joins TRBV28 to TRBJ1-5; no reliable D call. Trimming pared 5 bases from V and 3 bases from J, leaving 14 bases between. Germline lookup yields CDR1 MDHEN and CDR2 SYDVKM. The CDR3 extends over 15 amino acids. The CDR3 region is CASSPLSGNNQPQHF. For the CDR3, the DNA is TGTGCCAGCAGTCCCCTTTCCGGGAACAATCAGCCCCAGCATTTT.

The DNA for the CDR3 is TGTGCCAGCAGCAGTACAGGACAGATTAATGAAAAACTGTTTTTT. Its translation is CASSSTGQINEKLFF. The chain links TRBV6-1 to TRBJ1-4; possible D gene TRBD1, 6 bases. Trimming cost V 6 bases and J 4 bases, with 15 bases left between them. The CDR3 totals 15 residues. Per germline, CDR1 MNHNS and CDR2 SASEGT.

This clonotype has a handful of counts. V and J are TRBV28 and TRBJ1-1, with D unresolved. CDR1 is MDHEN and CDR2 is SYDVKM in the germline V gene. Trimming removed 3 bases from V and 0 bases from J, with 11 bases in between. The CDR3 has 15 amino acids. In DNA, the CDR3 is TGTGCCAGCAGTTTGTCTGGTGCCTTGAACACTGAAGCTTTCTTT. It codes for CASSLSGALNTEAFF. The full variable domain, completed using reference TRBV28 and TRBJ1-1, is DVKVTQSSRYLVKRTGEKVFLECVQDMDHENMFWYRQDPGLGLRLIYFSYDVKMKEKGDIPEGYSVSREKKERFSLILESASTNQTSMYLCASSLSGALNTEAFFGQGTRLTVV.